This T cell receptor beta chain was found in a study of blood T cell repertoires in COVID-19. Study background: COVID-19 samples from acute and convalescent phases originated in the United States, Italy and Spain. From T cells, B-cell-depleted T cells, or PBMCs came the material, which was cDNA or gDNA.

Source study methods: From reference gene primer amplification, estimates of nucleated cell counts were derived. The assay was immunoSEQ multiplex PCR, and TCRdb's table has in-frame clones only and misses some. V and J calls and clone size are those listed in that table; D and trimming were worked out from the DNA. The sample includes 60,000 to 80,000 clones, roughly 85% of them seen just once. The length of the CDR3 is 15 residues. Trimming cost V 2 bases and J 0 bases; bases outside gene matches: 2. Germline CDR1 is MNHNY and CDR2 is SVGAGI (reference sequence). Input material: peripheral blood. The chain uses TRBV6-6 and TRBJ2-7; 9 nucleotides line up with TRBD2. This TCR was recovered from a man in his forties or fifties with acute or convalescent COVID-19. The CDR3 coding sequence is TGTGCCAGCAGTTACACAGCGGGGGGCTCCTACGAGCAGTACGTC. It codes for CASSYTAGGSYEQYV.